This T cell receptor beta chain was identified during a study of metastatic and nonmetastatic thyroid tumors. The V and J ends lost 6 bases and 6 bases, in that order; junction bases with no gene match: 19. The CDR3 length is 18 residues. Germline CDR1 and CDR2: MNHNY and SVGAGI (reference sequence). Prior to thyroid surgery, none of the patients had received any treatment. In its sample, this clone was seen many times. TCRdb used MiXCR to call clones anew from the PCR reads. The sample has about 40,000 clones; 16% are singletons. The sequence came from a female donor with papillary thyroid cancer or a benign thyroid nodule (not recorded which). Some clones in this sample may be carry-over from other donors' samples. The genes are TRBV6-6 and TRBJ2-3; 9 bases match TRBD1. The specimen was blood. The CDR3 reads CASSPDPSTGGLFDTQYF. In DNA, the CDR3 is TGTGCCAGCAGCCCCGATCCGTCGACAGGGGGTTTGTTTGATACGCAGTATTTT.